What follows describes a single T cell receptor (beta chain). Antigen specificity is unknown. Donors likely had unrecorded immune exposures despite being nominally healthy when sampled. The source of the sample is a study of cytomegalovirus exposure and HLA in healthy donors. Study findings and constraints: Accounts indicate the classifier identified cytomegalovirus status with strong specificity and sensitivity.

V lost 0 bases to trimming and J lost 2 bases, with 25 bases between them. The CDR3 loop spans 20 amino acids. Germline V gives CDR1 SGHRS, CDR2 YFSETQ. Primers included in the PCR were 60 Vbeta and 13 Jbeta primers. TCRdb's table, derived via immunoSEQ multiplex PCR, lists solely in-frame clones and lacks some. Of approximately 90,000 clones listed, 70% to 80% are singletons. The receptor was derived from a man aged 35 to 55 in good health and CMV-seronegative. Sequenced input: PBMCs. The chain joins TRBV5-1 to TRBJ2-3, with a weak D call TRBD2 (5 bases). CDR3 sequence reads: CASSLARGNFHTNHTDTQYF. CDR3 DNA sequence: TGCGCCAGCAGCTTGGCGAGAGGGAACTTCCATACGAACCACACAGATACGCAGTATTTT.